This TCR beta chain was retrieved from a study of blood T cell repertoires in COVID-19. Categorization into cohorts depended on clinical history that participants reported. In the source study's methods: Reference gene primer amplification gave estimated nucleated cell counts. The repertoire was sequenced with immunoSEQ multiplex PCR; TCRdb's copy has only in-frame clones and lacks some. That table supplies the V and J calls and clone size; D and trimming were determined from the DNA. The data hold around 130,000 clones, with around 83% observed a single time. In germline, CDR1 is SNHLY, CDR2 FYNNEI. This CDR3 has 13 amino acids. V was cut by 7 bases and J by 6 bases, with 16 bases left in between.

The TCR was taken from a woman aged 25 to 39 who had recovered from COVID-19. The chain has TRBV2 and TRBJ2-7; D unresolved. Sequenced input: PBMCs or T cells enriched from blood (not recorded which). CDR3: CASNQLLLGEQYF. DNA for the CDR3: TGTGCCAGCAACCAGCTTCTGCTAGGCGAGCAGTACTTC.